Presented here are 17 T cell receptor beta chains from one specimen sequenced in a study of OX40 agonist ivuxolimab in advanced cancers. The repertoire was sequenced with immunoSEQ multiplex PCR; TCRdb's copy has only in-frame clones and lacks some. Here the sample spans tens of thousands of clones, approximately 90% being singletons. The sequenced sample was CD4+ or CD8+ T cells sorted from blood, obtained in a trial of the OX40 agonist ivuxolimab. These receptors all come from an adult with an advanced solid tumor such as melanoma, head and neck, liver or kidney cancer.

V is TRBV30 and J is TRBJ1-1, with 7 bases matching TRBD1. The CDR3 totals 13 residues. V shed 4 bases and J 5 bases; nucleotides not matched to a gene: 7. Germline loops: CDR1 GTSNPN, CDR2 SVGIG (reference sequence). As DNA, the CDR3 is TGTGCCTGGACGGAGGGGGCAGCTACTGAAGCTTTCTTT. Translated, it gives CAWTEGAATEAFF.

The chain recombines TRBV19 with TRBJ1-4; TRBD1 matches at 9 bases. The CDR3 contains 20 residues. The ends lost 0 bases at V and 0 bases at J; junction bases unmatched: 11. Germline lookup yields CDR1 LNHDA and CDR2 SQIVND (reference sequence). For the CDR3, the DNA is TGTGCCAGTAGTATAGAAGTCACGACAGGGGGGGAGGCAACTAATGAAAAACTGTTTTTT. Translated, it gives CASSIEVTTGGEATNEKLFF.

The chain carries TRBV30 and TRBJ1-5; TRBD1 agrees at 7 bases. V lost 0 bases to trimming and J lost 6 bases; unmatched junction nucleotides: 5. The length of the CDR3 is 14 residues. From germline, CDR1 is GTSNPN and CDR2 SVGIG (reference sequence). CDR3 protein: CAWSVRQGPQPQHF. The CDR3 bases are TGTGCCTGGAGTGTCCGACAGGGACCTCAGCCCCAGCATTTT.

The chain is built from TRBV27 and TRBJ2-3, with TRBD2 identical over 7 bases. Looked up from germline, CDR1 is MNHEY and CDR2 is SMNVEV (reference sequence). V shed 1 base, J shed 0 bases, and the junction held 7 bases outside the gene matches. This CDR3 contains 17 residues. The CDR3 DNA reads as TGTGCCAGCAGTTTATATACGGCGGGAGCTAGCACAGATACGCAGTATTTT. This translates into CASSLYTAGASTDTQYF.

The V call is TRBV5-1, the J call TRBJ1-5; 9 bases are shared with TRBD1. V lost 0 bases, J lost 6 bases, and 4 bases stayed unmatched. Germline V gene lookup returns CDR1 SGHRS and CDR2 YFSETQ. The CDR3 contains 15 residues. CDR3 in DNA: TGCGCCAGCAGCTTGGAGACAGGGGGAGGTCAGCCCCAGCATTTT. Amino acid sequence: CASSLETGGGQPQHF.

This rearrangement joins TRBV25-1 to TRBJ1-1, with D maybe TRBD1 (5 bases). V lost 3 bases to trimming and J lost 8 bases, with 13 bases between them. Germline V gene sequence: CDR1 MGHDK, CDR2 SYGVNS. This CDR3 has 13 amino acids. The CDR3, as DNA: TGTGCCAGCAGTGACTACAGGTTAGGAGAAGCTTTCTTT. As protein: CASSDYRLGEAFF.

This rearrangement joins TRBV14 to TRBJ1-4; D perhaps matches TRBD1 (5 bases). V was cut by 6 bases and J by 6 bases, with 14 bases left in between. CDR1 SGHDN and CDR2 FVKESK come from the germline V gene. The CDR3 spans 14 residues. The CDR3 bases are TGTGCCAGCAGTGTATGGGGCGCGGATGAAAAACTGTTTTTT. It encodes CASSVWGADEKLFF. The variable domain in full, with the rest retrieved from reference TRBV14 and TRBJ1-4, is EAGVTQFPSHSVIEKGQTVTLRCDPISGHDNLYWYRRVMGKEIKFLLHFVKESKQDESGMPNNRFLAERTGGTYSTLKVQPAELEDSGVYFCASSVWGADEKLFFGSGTQLSVL.

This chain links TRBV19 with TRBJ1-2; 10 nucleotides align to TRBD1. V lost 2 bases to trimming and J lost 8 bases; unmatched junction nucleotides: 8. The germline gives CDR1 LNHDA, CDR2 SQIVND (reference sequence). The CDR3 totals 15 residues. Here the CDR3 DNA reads TGTGCCAGTAGTATACTCGGGACAGGGGAAATAGGCTACACCTTC. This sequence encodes CASSILGTGEIGYTF.

CDR3 DNA sequence: TGTGCCAGCAGCAGCGGGTTGGCGCACACTGAAGCTTTCTTT. Translation gives CASSSGLAHTEAFF. The genes are TRBV27 and TRBJ1-1; D is undetermined. V lost 6 bases and J lost 3, with 14 bases in between. CDR3 size: 14 residues. Germline lookup yields CDR1 MNHEY and CDR2 SMNVEV (reference sequence).

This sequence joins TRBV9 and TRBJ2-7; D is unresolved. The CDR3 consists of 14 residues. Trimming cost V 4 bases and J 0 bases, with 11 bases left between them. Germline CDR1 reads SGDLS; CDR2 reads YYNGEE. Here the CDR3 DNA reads TGTGCCAGCAGCCCCTCTGGGGACTCCTACGAGCAGTACTTC. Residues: CASSPSGDSYEQYF.

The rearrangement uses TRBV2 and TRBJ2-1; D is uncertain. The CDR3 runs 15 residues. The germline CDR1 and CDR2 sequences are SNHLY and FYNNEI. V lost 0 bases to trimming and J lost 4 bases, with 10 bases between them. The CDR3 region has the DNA TGTGCCAGCAGTGAAGCGCTTTCCGGGTACAATGAGCAGTTCTTC. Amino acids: CASSEALSGYNEQFF.

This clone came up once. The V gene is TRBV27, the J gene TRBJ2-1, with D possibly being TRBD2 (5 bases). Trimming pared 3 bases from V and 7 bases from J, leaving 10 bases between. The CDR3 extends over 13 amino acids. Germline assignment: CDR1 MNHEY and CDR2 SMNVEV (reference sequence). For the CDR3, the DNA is TGTGCCAGCAGTTTGGATTGGGAGAATGAGCAGTTCTTC. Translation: CASSLDWENEQFF.

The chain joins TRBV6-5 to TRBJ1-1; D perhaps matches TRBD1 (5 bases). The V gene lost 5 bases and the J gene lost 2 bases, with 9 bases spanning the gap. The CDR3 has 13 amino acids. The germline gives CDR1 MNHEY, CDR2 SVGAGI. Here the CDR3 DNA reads TGTGCCAGCAGTCTGACAGCAAACACTGAAGCTTTCTTT. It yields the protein CASSLTANTEAFF.

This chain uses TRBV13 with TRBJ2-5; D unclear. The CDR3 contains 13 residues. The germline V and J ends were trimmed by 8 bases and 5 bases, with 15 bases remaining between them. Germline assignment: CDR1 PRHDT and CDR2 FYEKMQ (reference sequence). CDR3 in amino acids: CASAKDGWETQYF. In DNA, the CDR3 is TGTGCCAGCGCTAAGGACGGATGGGAGACCCAGTACTTC.

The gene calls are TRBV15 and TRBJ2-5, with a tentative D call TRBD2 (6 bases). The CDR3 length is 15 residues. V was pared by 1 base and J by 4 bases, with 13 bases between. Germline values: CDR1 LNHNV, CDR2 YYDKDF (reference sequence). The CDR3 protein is CATSRVPGVGETQYF. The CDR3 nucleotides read TGTGCCACCAGCAGAGTCCCGGGGGTGGGAGAGACCCAGTACTTC.

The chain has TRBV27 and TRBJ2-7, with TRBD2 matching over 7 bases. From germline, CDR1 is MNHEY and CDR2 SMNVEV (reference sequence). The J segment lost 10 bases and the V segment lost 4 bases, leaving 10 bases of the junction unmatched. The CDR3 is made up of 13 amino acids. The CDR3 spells CASSSRLAGAQYF. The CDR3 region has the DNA TGTGCCAGCAGTTCGAGACTAGCAGGAGCTCAGTACTTC.

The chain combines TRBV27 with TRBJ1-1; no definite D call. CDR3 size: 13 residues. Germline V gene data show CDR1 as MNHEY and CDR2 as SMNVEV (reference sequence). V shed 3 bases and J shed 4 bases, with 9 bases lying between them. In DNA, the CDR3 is TGTGCCAGCAGTTTCCTGGGGAGCACTGAAGCTTTCTTT. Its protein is CASSFLGSTEAFF.